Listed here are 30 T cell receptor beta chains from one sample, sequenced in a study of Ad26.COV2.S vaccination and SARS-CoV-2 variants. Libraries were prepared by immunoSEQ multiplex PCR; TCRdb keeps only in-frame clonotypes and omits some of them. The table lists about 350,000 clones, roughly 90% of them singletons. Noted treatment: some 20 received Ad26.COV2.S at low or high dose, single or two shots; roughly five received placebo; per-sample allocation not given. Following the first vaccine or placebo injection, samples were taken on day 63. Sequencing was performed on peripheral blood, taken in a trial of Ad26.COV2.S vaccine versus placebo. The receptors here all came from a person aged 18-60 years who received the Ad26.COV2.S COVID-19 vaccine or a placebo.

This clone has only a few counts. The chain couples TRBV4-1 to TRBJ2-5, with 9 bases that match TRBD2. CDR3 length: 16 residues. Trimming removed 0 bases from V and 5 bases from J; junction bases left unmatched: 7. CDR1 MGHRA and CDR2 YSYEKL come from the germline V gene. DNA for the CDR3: TGCGCCAGCAGCCAAGATTGGCGGGAGGGCCGGGAGACCCAGTACTTC. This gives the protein CASSQDWREGRETQYF.

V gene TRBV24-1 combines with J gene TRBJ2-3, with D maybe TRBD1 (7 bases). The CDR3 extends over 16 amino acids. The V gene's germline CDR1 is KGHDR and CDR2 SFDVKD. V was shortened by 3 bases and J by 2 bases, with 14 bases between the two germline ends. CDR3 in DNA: TGTGCCACCAGTGATCTGGGGGGACAGTCCACAGATACGCAGTATTTT. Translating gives CATSDLGGQSTDTQYF.

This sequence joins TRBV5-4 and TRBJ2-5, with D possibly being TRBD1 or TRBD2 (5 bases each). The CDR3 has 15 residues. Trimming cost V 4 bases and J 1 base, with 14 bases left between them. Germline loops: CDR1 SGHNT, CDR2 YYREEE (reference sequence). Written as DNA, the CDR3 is TGTGCCAGCAGCCGGGCGGGTGGGACCCAAGAGACCCAGTACTTC. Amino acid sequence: CASSRAGGTQETQYF.

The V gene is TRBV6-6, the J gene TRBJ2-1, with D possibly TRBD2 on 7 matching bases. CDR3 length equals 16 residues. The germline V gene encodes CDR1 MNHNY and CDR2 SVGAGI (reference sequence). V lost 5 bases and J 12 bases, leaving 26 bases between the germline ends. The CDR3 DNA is TGTGCCAGCAGTCAACACGCTAGCGGAAACGGCAGGGGGCAGTTCTTC. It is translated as CASSQHASGNGRGQFF.

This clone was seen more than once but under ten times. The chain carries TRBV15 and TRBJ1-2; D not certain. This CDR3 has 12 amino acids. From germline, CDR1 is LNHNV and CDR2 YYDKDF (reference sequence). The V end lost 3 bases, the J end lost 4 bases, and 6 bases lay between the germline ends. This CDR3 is CATSSGAYGYTF. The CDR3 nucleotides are TGTGCCACCAGCAGCGGCGCCTATGGCTACACCTTC.

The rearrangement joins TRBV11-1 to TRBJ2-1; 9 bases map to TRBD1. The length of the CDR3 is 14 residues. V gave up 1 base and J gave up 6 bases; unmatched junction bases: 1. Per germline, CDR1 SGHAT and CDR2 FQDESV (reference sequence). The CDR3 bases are TGTGCCAGCAGCTTAGGACAGGGGGGCAATGAGCAGTTCTTC. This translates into CASSLGQGGNEQFF.

CDR3 residues: CASSYGGSPDNEQFF. In nucleotides, the CDR3 is TGTGCCAGCAGTTATGGGGGGTCCCCGGACAATGAGCAGTTCTTC. The genes are TRBV6-2 or TRBV6-3 and TRBJ2-1; D might be TRBD2 (6 bases). Germline V gene sequence: CDR1 MNHEY, CDR2 SVGEGT. The CDR3 sequence is 15 residues long. Deletions cut 3 bases from V and 5 bases from J, with 14 bases between.

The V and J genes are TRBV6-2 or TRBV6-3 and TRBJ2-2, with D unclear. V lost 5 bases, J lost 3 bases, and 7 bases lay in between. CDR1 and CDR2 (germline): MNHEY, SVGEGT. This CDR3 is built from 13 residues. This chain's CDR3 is CASSVSYTGELFF. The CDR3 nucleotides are TGTGCCAGCAGTGTCTCATACACCGGGGAGCTGTTTTTT.

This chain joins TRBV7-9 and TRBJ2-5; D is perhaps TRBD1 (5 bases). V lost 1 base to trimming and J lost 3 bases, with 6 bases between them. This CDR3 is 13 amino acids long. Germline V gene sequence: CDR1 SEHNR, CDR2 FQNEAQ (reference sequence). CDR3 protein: CASSLGQKETQYF. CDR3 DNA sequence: TGTGCCAGCAGCTTAGGACAGAAAGAGACCCAGTACTTC.

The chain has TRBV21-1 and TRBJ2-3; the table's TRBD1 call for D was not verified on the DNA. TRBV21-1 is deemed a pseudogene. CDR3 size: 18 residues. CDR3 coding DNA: TGTGCCAGCAGCAAAGGAATCGAGACAGGAATGAGCACAGATACGCAGTATTTT. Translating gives CASSKGIETGMSTDTQYF.

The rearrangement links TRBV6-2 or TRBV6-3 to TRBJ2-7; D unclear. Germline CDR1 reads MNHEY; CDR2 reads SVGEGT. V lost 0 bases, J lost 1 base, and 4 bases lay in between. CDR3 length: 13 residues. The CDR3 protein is CASSYSVSYEQYF. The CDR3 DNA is TGTGCCAGCAGTTACTCGGTATCCTACGAGCAGTACTTC.

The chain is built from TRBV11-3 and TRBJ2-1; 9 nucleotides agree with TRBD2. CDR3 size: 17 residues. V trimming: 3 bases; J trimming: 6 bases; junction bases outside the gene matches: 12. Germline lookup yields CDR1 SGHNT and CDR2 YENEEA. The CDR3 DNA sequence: TGTGCCAGCAGCTTTGGGACGCTAGCGGGAAGCGGCAATGAGCAGTTCTTC. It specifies CASSFGTLAGSGNEQFF.

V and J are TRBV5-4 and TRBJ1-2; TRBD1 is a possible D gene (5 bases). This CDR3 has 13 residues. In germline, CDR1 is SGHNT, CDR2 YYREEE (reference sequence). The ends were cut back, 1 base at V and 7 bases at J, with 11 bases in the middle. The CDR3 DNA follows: TGTGCCAGCAGCTTGAAAGGGGCTTTTGGCTACACCTTC. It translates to CASSLKGAFGYTF.

This CDR3 reads CAIRGNDEKLFF. The CDR3 bases are TGTGCCATCCGAGGGAATGATGAAAAACTGTTTTTT. The chain uses TRBV10-3 and TRBJ1-4; no clear D gene. The CDR3 length is 12 residues. Trimming left V 8 bases short and J 6 bases short, with 10 bases between. Germline CDR1 ENHRY, CDR2 SYGVKD.

CDR3 residues: CASKTDSGGNSPLHF. As DNA, the CDR3 is TGTGCCAGCAAGACAGACAGCGGGGGGAATTCACCCCTCCACTTT. The V call is TRBV6-5, the J call TRBJ1-6; D may be TRBD1 (5 bases). Germline values: CDR1 MNHEY, CDR2 SVGAGI. With 7 bases removed from V and 7 bases from J, the gap between germline ends came to 17 bases. This CDR3 comprises 15 residues.

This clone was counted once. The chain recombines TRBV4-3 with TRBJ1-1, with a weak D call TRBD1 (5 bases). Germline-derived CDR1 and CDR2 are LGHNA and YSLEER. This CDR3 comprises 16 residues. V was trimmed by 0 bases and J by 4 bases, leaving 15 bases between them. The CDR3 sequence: CASSQDRGQGFTEAFF. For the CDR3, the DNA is TGCGCCAGCAGCCAAGATCGGGGCCAGGGTTTCACTGAAGCTTTCTTT.

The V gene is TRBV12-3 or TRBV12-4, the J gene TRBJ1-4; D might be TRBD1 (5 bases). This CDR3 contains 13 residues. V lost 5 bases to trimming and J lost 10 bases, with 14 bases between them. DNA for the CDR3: TGTGCCAGCAGTGCCCCCGGGGCCCCAAAACTGTTTTTT. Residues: CASSAPGAPKLFF.

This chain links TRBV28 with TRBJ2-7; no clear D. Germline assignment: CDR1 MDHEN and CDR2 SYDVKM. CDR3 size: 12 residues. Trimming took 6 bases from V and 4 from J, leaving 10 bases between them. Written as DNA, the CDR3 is TGTGCCAGCAGCCCCGAAGGATACGAGCAGTACTTC. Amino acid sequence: CASSPEGYEQYF.

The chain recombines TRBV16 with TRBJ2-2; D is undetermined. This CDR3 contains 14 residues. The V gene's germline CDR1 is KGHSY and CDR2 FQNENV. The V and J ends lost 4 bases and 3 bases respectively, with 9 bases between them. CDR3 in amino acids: CASSLGRDTGELFF. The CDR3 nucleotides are TGTGCCAGCAGCCTTGGACGAGACACCGGGGAGCTGTTTTTT.

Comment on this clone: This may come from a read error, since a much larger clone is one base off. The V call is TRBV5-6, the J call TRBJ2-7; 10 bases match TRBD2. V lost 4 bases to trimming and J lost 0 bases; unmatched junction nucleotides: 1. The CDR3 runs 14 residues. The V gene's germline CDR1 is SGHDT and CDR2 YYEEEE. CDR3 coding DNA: TGTGCCAGCAGCCCTAGCGGGAGCTCCTACGAGCAGTACTTC. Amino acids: CASSPSGSSYEQYF.

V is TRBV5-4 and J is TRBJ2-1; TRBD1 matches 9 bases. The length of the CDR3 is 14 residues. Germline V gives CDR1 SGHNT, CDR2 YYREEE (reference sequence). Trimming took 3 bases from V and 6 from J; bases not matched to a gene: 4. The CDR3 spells CASSSKDRGNEQFF. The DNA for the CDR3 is TGTGCCAGCAGCTCTAAGGACAGGGGCAATGAGCAGTTCTTC.

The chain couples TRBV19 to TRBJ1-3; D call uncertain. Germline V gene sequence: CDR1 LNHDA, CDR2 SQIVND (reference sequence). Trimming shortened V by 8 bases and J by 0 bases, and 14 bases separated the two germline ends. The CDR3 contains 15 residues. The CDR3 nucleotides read TGTGCCAGTGTGACGGGCTTCATCTCTGGAAACACCATATATTTT. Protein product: CASVTGFISGNTIYF.

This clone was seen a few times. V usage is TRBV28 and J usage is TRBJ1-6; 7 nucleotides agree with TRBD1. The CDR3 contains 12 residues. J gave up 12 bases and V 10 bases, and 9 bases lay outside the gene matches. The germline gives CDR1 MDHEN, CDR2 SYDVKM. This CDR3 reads CAIVYRGIPLHF. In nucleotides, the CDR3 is TGTGCCATCGTTTACAGGGGCATACCCCTCCACTTT.

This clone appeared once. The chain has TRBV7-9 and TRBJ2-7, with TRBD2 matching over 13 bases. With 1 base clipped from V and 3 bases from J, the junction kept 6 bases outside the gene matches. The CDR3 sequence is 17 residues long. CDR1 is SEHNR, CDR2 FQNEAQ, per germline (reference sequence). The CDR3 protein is CASSLGAGTSGIYEQYF. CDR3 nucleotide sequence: TGTGCCAGCAGCTTAGGGGCCGGGACTAGCGGGATCTACGAGCAGTACTTC.

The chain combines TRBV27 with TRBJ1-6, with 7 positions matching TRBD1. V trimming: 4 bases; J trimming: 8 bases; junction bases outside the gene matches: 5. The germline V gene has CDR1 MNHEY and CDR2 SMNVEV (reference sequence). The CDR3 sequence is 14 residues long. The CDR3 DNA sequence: TGTGCCAGCAGTTGGCGACAGGGAGATTCACCCCTCCACTTT. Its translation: CASSWRQGDSPLHF.

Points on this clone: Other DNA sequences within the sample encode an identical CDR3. The CDR3: CASSPGQANTGELFF. The DNA for the CDR3 is TGCGCCAGCAGCCCTGGACAGGCGAACACCGGGGAGCTGTTTTTT. This sequence joins TRBV4-3 and TRBJ2-2, with 7 nucleotides matching TRBD1. The CDR3 has 15 residues. J gave up 0 bases and V 4 bases, and 2 bases lay outside the gene matches. Germline V gene sequence: CDR1 LGHNA, CDR2 YSLEER.

For the CDR3, the DNA is TGTGCCTGGAGCGCCAAGGGCCCAAATAATTCACCCCTCCACTTT. Its protein product is CAWSAKGPNNSPLHF. The chain employs TRBV30 and TRBJ1-6; no firm D call. Germline CDR1 is GTSNPN and CDR2 is SVGIG (reference sequence). This CDR3 region has 15 residues. V lost 3 bases to trimming and J lost 5 bases, with 14 bases between them. Supplemented by reference TRBV30 and TRBJ1-6, the full variable domain reads SQTIHQWPATLVQPVGSPLSLECTVEGTSNPNLYWYRQAAGRGLQLLFYSVGIGQISSEVPQNLSASRPQDRQFILSSKKLLLSDSGFYLCAWSAKGPNNSPLHFGNGTRLTVT.

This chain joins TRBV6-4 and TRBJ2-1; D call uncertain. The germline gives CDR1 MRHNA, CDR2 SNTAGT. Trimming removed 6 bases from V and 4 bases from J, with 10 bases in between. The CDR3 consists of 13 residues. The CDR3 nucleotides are TGTGCCAGCAGCCTGACTGGTTACAATGAGCAGTTCTTC. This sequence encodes CASSLTGYNEQFF.

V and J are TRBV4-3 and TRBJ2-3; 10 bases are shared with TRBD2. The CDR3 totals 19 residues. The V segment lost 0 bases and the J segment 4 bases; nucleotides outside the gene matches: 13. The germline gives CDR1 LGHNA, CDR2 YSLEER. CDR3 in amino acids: CASSQDPASGSMVADTQYF. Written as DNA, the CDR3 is TGCGCCAGCAGCCAAGATCCGGCTAGCGGGAGTATGGTTGCAGATACGCAGTATTTT.

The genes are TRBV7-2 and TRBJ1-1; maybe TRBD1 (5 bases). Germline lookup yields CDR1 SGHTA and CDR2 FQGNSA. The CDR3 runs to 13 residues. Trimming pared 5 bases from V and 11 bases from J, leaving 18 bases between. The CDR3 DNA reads TGTGCCAGCAGCCTCTCGGGGGGGAGGGAGGCTTTCTTT. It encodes CASSLSGGREAFF.